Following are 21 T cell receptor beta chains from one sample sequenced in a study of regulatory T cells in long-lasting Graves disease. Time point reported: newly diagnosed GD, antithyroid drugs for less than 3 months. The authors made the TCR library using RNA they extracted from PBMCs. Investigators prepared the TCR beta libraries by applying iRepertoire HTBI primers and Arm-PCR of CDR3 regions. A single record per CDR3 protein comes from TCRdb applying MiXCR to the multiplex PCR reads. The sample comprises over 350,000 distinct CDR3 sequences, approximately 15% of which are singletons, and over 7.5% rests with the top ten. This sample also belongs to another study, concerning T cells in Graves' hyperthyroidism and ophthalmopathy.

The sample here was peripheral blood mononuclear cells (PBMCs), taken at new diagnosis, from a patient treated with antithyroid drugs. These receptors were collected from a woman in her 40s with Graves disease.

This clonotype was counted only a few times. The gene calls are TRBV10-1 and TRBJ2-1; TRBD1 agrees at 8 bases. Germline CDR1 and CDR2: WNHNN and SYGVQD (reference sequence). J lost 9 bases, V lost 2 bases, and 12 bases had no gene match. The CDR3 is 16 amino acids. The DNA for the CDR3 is TGCGCCAGCAGTGAGGTACGGGACAGGTCTATAGGTGAGCAGTTCTTC. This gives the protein CASSEVRDRSIGEQFF.

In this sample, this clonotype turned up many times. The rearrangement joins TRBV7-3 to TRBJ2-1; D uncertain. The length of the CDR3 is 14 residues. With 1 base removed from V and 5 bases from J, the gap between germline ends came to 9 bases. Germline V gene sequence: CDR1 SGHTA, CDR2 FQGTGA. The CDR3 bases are TGTGCCAGCAGCTTAATAAGTTCAGACAATGAGCAGTTCTTC. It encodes CASSLISSDNEQFF. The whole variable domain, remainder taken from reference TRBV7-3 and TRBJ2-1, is GAGVSQTPSNKVTEKGKYVELRCDPISGHTALYWYRQSLGQGPEFLIYFQGTGAADDSGLPNDRFFAVRPEGSVSTLKIQRTERGDSAVYLCASSLISSDNEQFFGPGTRLTVL.

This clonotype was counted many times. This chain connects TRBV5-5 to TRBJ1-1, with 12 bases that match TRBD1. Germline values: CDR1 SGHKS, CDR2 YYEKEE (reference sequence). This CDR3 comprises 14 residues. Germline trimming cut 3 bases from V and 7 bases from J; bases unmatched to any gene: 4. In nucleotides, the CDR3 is TGTGCCAGCAGCTGGGGACAGGGGGCGGTTGAAGCTTTCTTT. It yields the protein CASSWGQGAVEAFF.

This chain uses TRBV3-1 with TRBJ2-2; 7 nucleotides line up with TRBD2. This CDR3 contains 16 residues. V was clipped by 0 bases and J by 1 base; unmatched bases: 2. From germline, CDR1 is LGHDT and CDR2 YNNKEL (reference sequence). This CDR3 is CASSQEAGKNTGELFF. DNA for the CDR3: TGTGCCAGCAGCCAAGAAGCGGGGAAGAACACCGGGGAGCTGTTTTTT.

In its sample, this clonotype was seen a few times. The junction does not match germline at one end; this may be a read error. The CDR3 sequence: CATSEGTYEQYF. The CDR3 DNA follows: TGTGCCACCAGTGAGGGGACCTACGAGCAGTACTTC. The chain joins TRBV10-3 to TRBJ2-7, with D perhaps matching TRBD1 or TRBD2 (5 bases each). CDR3 length: 12 amino acids. Germline CDR1 is ENHRY and CDR2 is SYGVKD.

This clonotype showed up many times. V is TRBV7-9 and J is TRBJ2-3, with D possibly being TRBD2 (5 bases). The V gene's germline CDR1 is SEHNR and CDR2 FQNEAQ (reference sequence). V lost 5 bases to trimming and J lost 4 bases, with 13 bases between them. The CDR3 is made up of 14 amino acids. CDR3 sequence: CASSLLASSDTQYF. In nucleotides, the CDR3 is TGTGCCAGCAGCCTTCTAGCCTCTTCAGATACGCAGTATTTT.

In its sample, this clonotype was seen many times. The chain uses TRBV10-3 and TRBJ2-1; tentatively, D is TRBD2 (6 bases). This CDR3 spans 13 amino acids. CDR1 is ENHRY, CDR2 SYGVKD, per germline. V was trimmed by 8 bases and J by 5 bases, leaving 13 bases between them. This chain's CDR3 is CAIGSGGDNEQFF. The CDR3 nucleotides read TGTGCCATCGGTAGCGGAGGAGACAATGAGCAGTTCTTC.

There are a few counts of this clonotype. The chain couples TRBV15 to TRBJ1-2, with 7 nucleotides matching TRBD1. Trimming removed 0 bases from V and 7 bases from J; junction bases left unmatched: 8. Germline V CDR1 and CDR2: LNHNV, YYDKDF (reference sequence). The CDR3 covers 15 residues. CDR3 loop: CATSRERQGYFGYTF. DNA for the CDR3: TGTGCCACCAGCAGAGAGAGACAGGGTTATTTTGGCTACACCTTC.

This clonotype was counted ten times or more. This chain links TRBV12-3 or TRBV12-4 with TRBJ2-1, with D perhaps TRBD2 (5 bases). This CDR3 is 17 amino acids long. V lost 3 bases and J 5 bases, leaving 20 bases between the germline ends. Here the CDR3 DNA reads TGTGCCAGCAGTTTGAGGGTTCGGGCCGTTGGGGACAATGAGCAGTTCTTC. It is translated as CASSLRVRAVGDNEQFF.

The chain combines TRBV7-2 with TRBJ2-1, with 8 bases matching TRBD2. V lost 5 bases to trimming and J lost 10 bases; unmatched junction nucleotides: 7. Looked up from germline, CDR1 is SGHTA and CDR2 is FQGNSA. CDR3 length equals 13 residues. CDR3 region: CASSITSGWEQFF. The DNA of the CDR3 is TGTGCCAGCAGCATAACTAGCGGTTGGGAGCAGTTCTTC.

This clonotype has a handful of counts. The CDR3 sequence is CASSFIFLVGGNHSYEQYF. The DNA for the CDR3 is TGTGCCAGCAGCTTTATATTTTTGGTTGGCGGGAATCACTCCTACGAGCAGTACTTC. The rearrangement links TRBV13 to TRBJ2-7; perhaps TRBD2 as D (6 bases). This CDR3 region has 19 residues. The V end was cut by 3 bases, the J end by 0 bases, with 24 bases between. CDR1 and CDR2 (germline): PRHDT, FYEKMQ (reference sequence).

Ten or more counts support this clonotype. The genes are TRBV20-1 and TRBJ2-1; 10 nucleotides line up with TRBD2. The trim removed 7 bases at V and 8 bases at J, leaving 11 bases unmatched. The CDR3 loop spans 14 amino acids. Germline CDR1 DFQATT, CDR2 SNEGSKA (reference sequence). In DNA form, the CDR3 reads TGCAGTGTCTCTAGCGGGAGTGCAAGGGATGAGCAGTTCTTC. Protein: CSVSSGSARDEQFF.

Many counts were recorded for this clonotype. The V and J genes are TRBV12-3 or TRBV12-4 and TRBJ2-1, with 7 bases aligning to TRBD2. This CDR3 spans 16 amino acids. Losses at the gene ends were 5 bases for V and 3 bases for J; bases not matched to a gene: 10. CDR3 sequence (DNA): TGTGCCAGCAGTCCTGTGGGAGGGGACTACTACAATGAGCAGTTCTTC. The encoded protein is CASSPVGGDYYNEQFF.

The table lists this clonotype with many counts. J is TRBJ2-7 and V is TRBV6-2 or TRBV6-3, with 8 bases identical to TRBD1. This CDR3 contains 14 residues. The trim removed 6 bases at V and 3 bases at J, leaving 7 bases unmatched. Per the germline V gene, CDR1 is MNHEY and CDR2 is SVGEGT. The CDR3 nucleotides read TGTGCCAGCAGACGGACAGGGATCCTCTACGAGCAGTACTTC. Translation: CASRRTGILYEQYF.

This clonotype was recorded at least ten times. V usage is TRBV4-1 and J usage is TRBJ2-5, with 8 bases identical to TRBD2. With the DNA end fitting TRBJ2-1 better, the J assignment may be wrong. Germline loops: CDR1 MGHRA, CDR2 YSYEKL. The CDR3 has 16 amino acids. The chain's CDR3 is CASSLDPGLVYSEQFF. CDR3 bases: TGCGCCAGCAGCCTCGACCCGGGACTAGTGTATAGTGAGCAGTTCTTC.

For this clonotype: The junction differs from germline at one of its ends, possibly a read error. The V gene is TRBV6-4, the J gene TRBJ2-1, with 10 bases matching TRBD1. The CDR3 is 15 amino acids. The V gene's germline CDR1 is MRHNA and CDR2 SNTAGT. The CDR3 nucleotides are TGTGCCAGCAGTGGGACAGGGGGATTAAACAATGGGCAGTTCTTC. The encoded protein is CASSGTGGLNNGQFF.

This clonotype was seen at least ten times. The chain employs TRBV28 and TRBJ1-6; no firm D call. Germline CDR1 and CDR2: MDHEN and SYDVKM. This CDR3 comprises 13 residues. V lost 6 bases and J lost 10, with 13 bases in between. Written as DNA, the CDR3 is TGTGCCAGCAGCTCCGGCTTGGGCTCACCCCTCCACTTT. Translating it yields CASSSGLGSPLHF.

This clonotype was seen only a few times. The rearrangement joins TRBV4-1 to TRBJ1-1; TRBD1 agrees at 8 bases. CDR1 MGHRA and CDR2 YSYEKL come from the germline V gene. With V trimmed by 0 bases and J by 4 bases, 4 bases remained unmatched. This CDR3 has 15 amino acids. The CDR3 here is CASSQEVTGVTEAFF. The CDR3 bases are TGCGCCAGCAGCCAAGAAGTGACAGGGGTCACTGAAGCTTTCTTT.

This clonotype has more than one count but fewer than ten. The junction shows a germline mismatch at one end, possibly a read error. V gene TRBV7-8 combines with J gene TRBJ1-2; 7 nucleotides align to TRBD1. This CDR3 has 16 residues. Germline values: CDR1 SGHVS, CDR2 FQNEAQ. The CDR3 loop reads CAGSGRTGGVTGGYTF. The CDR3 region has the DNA TGTGCCGGCAGCGGGAGGACAGGTGGGGTCACAGGCGGCTACACCTTC.

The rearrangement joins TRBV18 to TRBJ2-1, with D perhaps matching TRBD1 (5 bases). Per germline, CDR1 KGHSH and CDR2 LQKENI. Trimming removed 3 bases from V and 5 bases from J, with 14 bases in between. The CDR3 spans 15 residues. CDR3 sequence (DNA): TGTGCCAGCTCACCCTTATCAAGGGGTGACAATGAGCAGTTCTTC. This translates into CASSPLSRGDNEQFF.

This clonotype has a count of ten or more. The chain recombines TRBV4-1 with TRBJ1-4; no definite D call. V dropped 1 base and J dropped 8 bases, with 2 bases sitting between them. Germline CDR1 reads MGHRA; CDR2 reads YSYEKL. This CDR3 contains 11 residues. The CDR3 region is CASSQGEKLFF. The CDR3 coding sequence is TGCGCCAGCAGCCAAGGGGAAAAACTGTTTTTT.